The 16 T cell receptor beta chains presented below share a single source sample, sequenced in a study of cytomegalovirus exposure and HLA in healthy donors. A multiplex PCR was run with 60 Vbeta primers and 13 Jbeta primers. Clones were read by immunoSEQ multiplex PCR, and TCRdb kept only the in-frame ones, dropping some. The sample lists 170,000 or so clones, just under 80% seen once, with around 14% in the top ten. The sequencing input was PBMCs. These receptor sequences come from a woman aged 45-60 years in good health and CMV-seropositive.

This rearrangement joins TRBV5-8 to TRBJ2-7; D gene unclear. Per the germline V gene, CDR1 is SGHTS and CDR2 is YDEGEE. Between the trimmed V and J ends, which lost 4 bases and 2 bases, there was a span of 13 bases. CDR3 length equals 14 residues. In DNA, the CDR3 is TGTGCCAGCAGCCCGCAGGTCTTCACCTACGAGCAGTACTTC. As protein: CASSPQVFTYEQYF.

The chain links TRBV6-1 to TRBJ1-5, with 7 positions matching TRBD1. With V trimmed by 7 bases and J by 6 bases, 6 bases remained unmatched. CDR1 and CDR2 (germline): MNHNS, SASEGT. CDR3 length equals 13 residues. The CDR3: CASIGQETQPQHF. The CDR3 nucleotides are TGTGCCAGCATAGGACAGGAGACTCAGCCCCAGCATTTT.

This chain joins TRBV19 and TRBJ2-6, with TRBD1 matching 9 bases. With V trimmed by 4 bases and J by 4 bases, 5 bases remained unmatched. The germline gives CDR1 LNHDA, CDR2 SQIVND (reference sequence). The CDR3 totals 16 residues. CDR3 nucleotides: TGTGCCAGTAGTACCCGGACAGGGGTCGGGGCCAACGTCCTGACTTTC. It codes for CASSTRTGVGANVLTF. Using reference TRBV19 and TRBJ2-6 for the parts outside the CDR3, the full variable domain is DGGITQSPKYLFRKEGQNVTLSCEQNLNHDAMYWYRQDPGQGLRLIYYSQIVNDFQKGDIAEGYSVSREKKESFPLTVTSAQKNPTAFYLCASSTRTGVGANVLTFGAGSRLTVL.

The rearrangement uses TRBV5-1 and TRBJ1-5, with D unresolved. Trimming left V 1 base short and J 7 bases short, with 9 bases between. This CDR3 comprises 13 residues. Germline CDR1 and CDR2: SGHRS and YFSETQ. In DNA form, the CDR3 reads TGCGCCAGCAGCTTGAAGAGCGACCAGCCCCAGCATTTT. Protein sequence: CASSLKSDQPQHF.

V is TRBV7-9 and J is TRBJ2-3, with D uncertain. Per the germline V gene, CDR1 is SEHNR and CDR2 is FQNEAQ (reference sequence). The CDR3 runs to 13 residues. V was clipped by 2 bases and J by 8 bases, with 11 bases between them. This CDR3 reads CASSLSPGGTQYF. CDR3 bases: TGTGCCAGCAGCTTAAGTCCTGGCGGTACGCAGTATTTT.

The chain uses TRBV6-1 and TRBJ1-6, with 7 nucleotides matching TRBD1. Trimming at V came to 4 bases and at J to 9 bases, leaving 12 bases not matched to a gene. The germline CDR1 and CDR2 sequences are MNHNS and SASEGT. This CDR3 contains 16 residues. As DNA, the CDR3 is TGTGCCAGCAGTGCGGAGACAGGGTTCCCGGGTTCACCCCTCCACTTT. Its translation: CASSAETGFPGSPLHF.

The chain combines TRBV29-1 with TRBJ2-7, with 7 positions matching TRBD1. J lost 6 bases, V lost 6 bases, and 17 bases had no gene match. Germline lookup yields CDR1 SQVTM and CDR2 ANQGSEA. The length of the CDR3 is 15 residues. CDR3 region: CSVTYITGAAVEQYF. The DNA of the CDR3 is TGCAGCGTGACTTATATCACAGGGGCCGCGGTCGAGCAGTACTTC.

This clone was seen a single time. CDR3 nucleotide sequence: TGTGCCAGCAGCTTGGGACAGGGAGAATATAATTCACCCCTCCACTTT. It encodes CASSLGQGEYNSPLHF. The chain employs TRBV5-4 and TRBJ1-6; 7 bases line up with TRBD1. CDR1 and CDR2 from the germline V gene are SGHNT and YYREEE (reference sequence). There are 16 residues in the CDR3. V lost 0 bases to trimming and J lost 4 bases; unmatched junction nucleotides: 4.

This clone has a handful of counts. Here the CDR3 DNA reads TGTGCCAGCAGCCTCCTTTCACAGGGGAATGGCTACACCTTC. This encodes CASSLLSQGNGYTF. The chain employs TRBV5-5 and TRBJ1-2, with 7 bases aligning to TRBD1. Germline values: CDR1 SGHKS, CDR2 YYEKEE (reference sequence). This CDR3 is built from 14 residues. The ends lost 4 bases at V and 6 bases at J; junction bases unmatched: 9.

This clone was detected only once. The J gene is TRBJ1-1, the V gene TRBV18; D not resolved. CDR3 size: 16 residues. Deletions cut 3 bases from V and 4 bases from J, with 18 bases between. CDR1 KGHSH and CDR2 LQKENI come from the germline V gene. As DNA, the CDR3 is TGTGCCAGCTCACCTAACCAATTGAGGGCGCTCACTGAAGCTTTCTTT. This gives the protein CASSPNQLRALTEAFF.

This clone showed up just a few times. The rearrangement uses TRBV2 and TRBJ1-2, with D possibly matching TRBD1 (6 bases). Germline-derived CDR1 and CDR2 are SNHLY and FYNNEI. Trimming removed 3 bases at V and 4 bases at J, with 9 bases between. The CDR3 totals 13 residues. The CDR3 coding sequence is TGTGCCAGCAGTGATGACAGGAGCTATGGCTACACCTTC. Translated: CASSDDRSYGYTF.

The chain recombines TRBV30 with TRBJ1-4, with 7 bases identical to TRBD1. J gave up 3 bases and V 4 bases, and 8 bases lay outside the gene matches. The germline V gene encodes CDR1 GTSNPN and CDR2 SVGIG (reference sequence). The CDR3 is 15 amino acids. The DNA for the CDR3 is TGTGCCTGGACCCCTGGACAGGAACCTAATGAAAAACTGTTTTTT. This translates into CAWTPGQEPNEKLFF.

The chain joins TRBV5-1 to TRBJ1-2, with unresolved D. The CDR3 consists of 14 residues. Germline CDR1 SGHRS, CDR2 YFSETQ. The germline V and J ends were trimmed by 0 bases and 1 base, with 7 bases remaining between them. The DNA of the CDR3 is TGCGCCAGCAGCTTGGGAGAGAATAACTATGGCTACACCTTC. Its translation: CASSLGENNYGYTF.

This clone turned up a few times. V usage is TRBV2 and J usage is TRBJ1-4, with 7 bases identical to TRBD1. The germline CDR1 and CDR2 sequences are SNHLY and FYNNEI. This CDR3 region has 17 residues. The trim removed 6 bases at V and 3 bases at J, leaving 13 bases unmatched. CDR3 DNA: TGTGCCAGCAGCTATCCGTCTTGGGACAGTCCTAATGAAAAACTGTTTTTT. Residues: CASSYPSWDSPNEKLFF.

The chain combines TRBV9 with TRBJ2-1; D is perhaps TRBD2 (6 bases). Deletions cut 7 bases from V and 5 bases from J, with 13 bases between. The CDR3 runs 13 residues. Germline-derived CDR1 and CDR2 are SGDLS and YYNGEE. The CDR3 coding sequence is TGTGCCAGCGGGGAGGTAGCCCACAATGAGCAGTTCTTC. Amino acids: CASGEVAHNEQFF.

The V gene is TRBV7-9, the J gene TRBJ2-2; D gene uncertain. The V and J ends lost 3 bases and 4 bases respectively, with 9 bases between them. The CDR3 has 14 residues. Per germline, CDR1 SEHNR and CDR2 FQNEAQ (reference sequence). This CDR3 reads CASSFYPITGELFF. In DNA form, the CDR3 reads TGTGCCAGCAGCTTTTATCCTATCACCGGGGAGCTGTTTTTT.